The clone carrying this T cell receptor (beta chain) has more than one count but fewer than ten. As yet, its antigen is unknown. The source of the sample is a study of CD8+ T cells in alopecia areata. The wider study: Oral tofacitinib, 5 to 10 mg twice daily, was given in an open-label trial. Overall study results and limits: Scalp samples also contribute reads from the resident alphabeta T cells found in normal skin.

The V gene's germline CDR1 is MDHEN and CDR2 SYDVKM. The CDR3 consists of 17 residues. Deletions cut 7 bases from V and 0 bases from J, with 19 bases between. RNA, once extracted, was reverse transcribed into cDNA for use as the sequencing template. Sequenced by immunoSEQ multiplex PCR; TCRdb stores in-frame clones only, minus some. The sample carries about 130,000 clones, 58% recorded once. Specimen: CD4+ T cells sorted from blood, collected at week 0. The chain recombines TRBV28 with TRBJ1-5; D might be TRBD1 (5 bases). This sequence was found in a human donor with alopecia areata. CDR3 in amino acids: CASIQFVRGYSNQPQHF. The CDR3 region has the DNA TGTGCCAGCATCCAGTTTGTAAGGGGTTATAGCAATCAGCCCCAGCATTTT.